The text below deals with one T cell receptor (beta chain). Antigen specificity is unknown. The entry originates in a study of response to subunit inactivated influenza vaccine. Study conclusions and caveats: Every seasonal influenza vaccination brings in few new T cells, the authors suggested.

TCRdb re-called the RT-PCR reads with MiXCR, one entry per CDR3 protein. The sample has around 520,000 distinct CDR3 sequences, roughly 25% seen once. V was pared by 6 bases and J by 0 bases, with 9 bases between. The CDR3 consists of 12 residues. Germline V gives CDR1 SQVTM, CDR2 ANQGSEA. The origin of this receptor is a man over 45 who received an inactivated influenza vaccine. The sample consisted of CD4+ T cells sorted from PBMCs, taken 5 days after vaccination. The rearrangement links TRBV29-1 to TRBJ2-7, with a tentative D call TRBD2 (6 bases). This CDR3 is CSVIAASYEQYF. CDR3 nucleotides: TGCAGCGTAATAGCGGCCTCCTACGAGCAGTACTTC.